This T cell receptor beta chain comes out of a study of blood T cell repertoires in COVID-19. Study-level information: Samples came from the United States, Italy and Spain, spanning acute and convalescent COVID-19.

With respect to this clone: A read error may explain this, as a much larger clone is one base away.

The CDR3 has 12 amino acids. J was trimmed by 5 bases and V by 5 bases; bases with no gene match: 0. In the original processing: The assay estimated nucleated cells by amplifying reference gene primers. The repertoire was sequenced with immunoSEQ multiplex PCR; TCRdb's copy has only in-frame clones and lacks some. Clone size and the V and J calls come from that table; the DNA yielded D and trimming. Altogether approximately 130,000 clones are present, 70% to 90% being singletons, with the ten largest covering roughly 3.9%. This sequence was found in a man between 60 and 75 years old with acute or convalescent COVID-19. Sequencing was done on a sample of peripheral blood. This chain joins TRBV12-3 or TRBV12-4 and TRBJ1-2; 9 bases align to TRBD1. In DNA, the CDR3 is TGTGCCAGCAGTGGACAGGGGTATGGCTACACCTTC. Translated, it gives CASSGQGYGYTF.